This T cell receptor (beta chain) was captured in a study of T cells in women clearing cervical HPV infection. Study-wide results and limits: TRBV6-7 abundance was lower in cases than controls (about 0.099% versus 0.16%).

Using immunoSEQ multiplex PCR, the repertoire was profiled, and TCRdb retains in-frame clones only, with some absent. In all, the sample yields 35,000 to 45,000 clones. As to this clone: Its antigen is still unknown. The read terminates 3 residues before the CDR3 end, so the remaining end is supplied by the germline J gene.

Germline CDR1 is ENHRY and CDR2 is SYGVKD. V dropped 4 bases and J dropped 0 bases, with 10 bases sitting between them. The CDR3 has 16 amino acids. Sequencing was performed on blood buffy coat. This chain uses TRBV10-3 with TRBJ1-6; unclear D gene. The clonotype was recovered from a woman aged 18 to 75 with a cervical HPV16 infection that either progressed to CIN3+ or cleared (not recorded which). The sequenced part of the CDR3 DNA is TGTGCCATCAGTGGGACTTCTAGCTCCTATAATTCACCC. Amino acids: CAISGTSSSYNSP. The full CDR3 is CAISGTSSSYNSPLHF.